A selection of T cell receptor beta chains follows, all from one sample in a study of blood T cell repertoires in COVID-19. Assay: immunoSEQ multiplex PCR; the TCRdb copy retains only in-frame clones and omits some. The profile shows some 36,000 clones, approximately 91% of them singletons. Sequencing was done on a sample of peripheral blood. Receptors were obtained from a man between 60 and 75 years old with active or convalescent COVID-19. Each CDR3 is given with its conserved first and last residue. The D gene is left open where the match is weak. Size tells how often a clone was seen (once, few, many) or the class of an expanded clone, and some rows leave it out.

d_gene | abundance | j_gene | v_gene | CDR3nt | CDR3aa
TRBD1 | - | TRBJ1-4 | TRBV5-4 | TGTGCCAGCAGCCACGGGACAGGATCTAATGAAAAACTGTTTTTT | CASSHGTGSNEKLFF
TRBD2 | - | TRBJ2-1 | TRBV20-1 | TGCAGTGCCCTTACTAGCGGGAGGCGGTTCTTC | CSALTSGRRFF
- | - | TRBJ1-6 | TRBV18 | TGTGCCAGCTCAGGATCGACAGGCGTGAATTCACCCCTCCACTTT | CASSGSTGVNSPLHF
TRBD1 | - | TRBJ1-3 | TRBV5-8 | TGTGCCAGCGGCGACAGGGGGCATGGAAACACCATATATTTT | CASGDRGHGNTIYF
TRBD1 | - | TRBJ2-1 | TRBV7-3 | TGTGCCAGCAGCTCCAACCCAGGGGGAAGAAACAATGAGCAGTTCTTC | CASSSNPGGRNNEQFF
- | - | TRBJ1-1 | TRBV7-8 | TGTGCCAGCAGCTTAGCGCCAGGGATGAACACTGAAGCTTTCTTT | CASSLAPGMNTEAFF
TRBD2 | - | TRBJ2-2 | TRBV7-2 | TGTGCCAGCAGCTTATTAGGACTAGCGGGAGGGTTGGCCGGGGAGCTGTTTTTT | CASSLLGLAGGLAGELFF
- | - | TRBJ2-7 | TRBV15 | TGTGCCACCAGGGGAGTCGGCGAGCAGTACTTC | CATRGVGEQYF
TRBD2 | - | TRBJ2-1 | TRBV18 | TGTGCCAGCTCGTTAGGACTAGCGGGGGCCTACAATGAGCAGTTCTTC | CASSLGLAGAYNEQFF
TRBD1 | - | TRBJ2-7 | TRBV19 | TGTGCCAGTAGTTACTACGCGGGACAGGGTTCCTACGAGCAGTACTTC | CASSYYAGQGSYEQYF
TRBD1 | - | TRBJ1-3 | TRBV7-2 | TGTGCCAGCAGCAAGGGACAGGCGCACTCTGGAAACACCATATATTTT | CASSKGQAHSGNTIYF
- | - | TRBJ2-7 | TRBV5-6 | TGTGCCAGCAGCCCAGACACCCTCTACGAGCAGTACTTC | CASSPDTLYEQYF
TRBD1 | - | TRBJ2-5 | TRBV19 | TGTGCCAGTAGTAGGGACCGACAGGGAACGGGAGAGACCCAGTACTTC | CASSRDRQGTGETQYF
- | - | TRBJ2-3 | TRBV5-1 | TGCGCCAGCAGCTCAACGCGGGATTCGAAGCAGTATTTT | CASSSTRDSKQYF
TRBD1 | - | TRBJ2-5 | TRBV5-4 | TGTGCCAGCAGCCCTGGGGACAGGGGAGTAGAGACCCAGTACTTC | CASSPGDRGVETQYF
- | - | TRBJ1-3 | TRBV18 | TGTGCCAGCTCACCTTTCCCCGGACAGAACTCTGGAAACACCATATATTTT | CASSPFPGQNSGNTIYF
- | - | TRBJ2-7 | TRBV19 | TGTGCCAGTAGTATAGATGACAGGTGGAGAGGTGAGCAGTACTTC | CASSIDDRWRGEQYF
TRBD1 | - | TRBJ2-2 | TRBV9 | TGTGCCAGCAGCGTCGGGACAGGGTCGCTGTTTTTT | CASSVGTGSLFF
TRBD1 | once | TRBJ1-1 | TRBV10-3 | TGTGCCATCAGCCGGGACAGCTCTGAAGCTTTCTTT | CAISRDSSEAFF
- | - | TRBJ1-5 | TRBV6-6 | TGTGCCAGCAGTTCTCCGGGACAACTCCAGCATTTT | CASSSPGQLQHF
- | - | TRBJ2-2 | TRBV2 | TGTGCCAGCAGTGAAGTAGTCACCGGGGAGCTGTTTTTT | CASSEVVTGELFF
TRBD2 | - | TRBJ2-1 | TRBV24-1 | TGTGCCACCAGTGACACTCGATCACAGACTAGCGGGAGTTACAATGAGCAGTTCTTC | CATSDTRSQTSGSYNEQFF
- | few | TRBJ2-2 | TRBV5-4 | TGTGCCAGCAGAGGACACCAGAACACCGGGGAGCTGTTTTTT | CASRGHQNTGELFF
- | - | TRBJ1-2 | TRBV6-5 | TGTGCCAGCAATGGGGGGGCGGGTGGCTACACCTTC | CASNGGAGGYTF
TRBD1 | - | TRBJ1-5 | TRBV27 | TGTGCCAGCAGTCGCCAGGGACAGATGAATCAGCCCCAGCATTTT | CASSRQGQMNQPQHF
TRBD2 | once | TRBJ2-1 | TRBV28 | TGTGCCAGCCTCGCGGGAGGACTCCCTTCCTACAATGAGCAGTTCTTC | CASLAGGLPSYNEQFF
TRBD1 | once | TRBJ2-2 | TRBV30 | TGTGCCTGGAGTGGACAGGGTGGGGTCGGGGAGCTGTTTTTT | CAWSGQGGVGELFF
- | once | TRBJ2-1 | TRBV12-2 | TGTGCAAGTCGCTCATTACTAGCGGGGGCTTACAATGAGCAGTTCTTC | CASRSLLAGAYNEQFF
TRBD1 | - | TRBJ1-3 | TRBV5-4 | TGTGCCAGCAGCTCGCCGGGGACAGGGGGAAACACCATATATTTT | CASSSPGTGGNTIYF
- | few | TRBJ1-2 | TRBV6-2/TRBV6-3 | TGTGCCAGCAGCCGACAGATCTATGGCTACACCTTC | CASSRQIYGYTF
TRBD1 | - | TRBJ2-7 | TRBV29-1 | TGCAGCGTCCTACGGACAGGGACTTACGAGCAGTACTTC | CSVLRTGTYEQYF
- | - | TRBJ2-1 | TRBV7-7 | TGTGCTAGCAGTCCGGGGGTCAACAATGAGCAGTTCTTC | CASSPGVNNEQFF
TRBD1 | - | TRBJ2-3 | TRBV7-9 | TGTGCCAGCGGGACAGCGAACACAGATACGCAGTATTTT | CASGTANTDTQYF
TRBD1 | - | TRBJ2-7 | TRBV28 | TGTGCCAGCAGTGGACCAGGGGGAACCTACGAGCAGTACTTC | CASSGPGGTYEQYF
TRBD1 | - | TRBJ1-5 | TRBV10-2 | TGCGCCAGCAGTGAGAGGGGGCTTAGCAATCAGCCCCAGCATTTT | CASSERGLSNQPQHF
- | - | TRBJ2-7 | TRBV7-2 | TGTGCCAGCAGCTTAGCCACAGGGAGCTCCTACGAGCAGTACTTC | CASSLATGSSYEQYF
- | - | TRBJ1-5 | TRBV18 | TGTGCCAGCTCACTACTCAATTCGGGTCAGCCCCAGCATTTT | CASSLLNSGQPQHF
- | - | TRBJ1-2 | TRBV5-4 | TGTGCCAGCAGCCAGGGATTGGAGGGCTATGGCTACACCTTC | CASSQGLEGYGYTF
TRBD2 | - | TRBJ2-3 | TRBV12-5 | TGTGCTAGTGGTAAACCGACTAGCGGCGGGCCGACAGATACGCAGTATTTT | CASGKPTSGGPTDTQYF
- | - | TRBJ2-1 | TRBV5-4 | TGTGCCAGCAGCTCCGGGGTGAGCTACAATGAGCAGTTCTTC | CASSSGVSYNEQFF
TRBD2 | - | TRBJ2-3 | TRBV9 | TGTGCCAGCAGCGCAGACCTAGCGGGACGTCACACAGATACGCAGTATTTT | CASSADLAGRHTDTQYF
TRBD2 | - | TRBJ2-2 | TRBV3-1/TRBV3-2 | TGTGCCAGCAGCCGGACTAGCGGGAGGTCGAACACCGGGGAGCTGTTTTTT | CASSRTSGRSNTGELFF
TRBD1 | - | TRBJ1-2 | TRBV28 | TGTGCCAGCAGTACCCGACAGGGACCCTATATCTATGGCTACACCTTC | CASSTRQGPYIYGYTF
TRBD1 | - | TRBJ1-5 | TRBV2 | TGTGCCAGTTCCGGGACAGGGACTCAGCCCCAGCATTTT | CASSGTGTQPQHF
- | - | TRBJ2-7 | TRBV2 | TGTGCCAGCAGTTCAACCTACGAGCAGTACTTC | CASSSTYEQYF
- | once | TRBJ1-2 | TRBV19 | TGTGCCAGTAGTAACAGGGATGGCTACACCTTC | CASSNRDGYTF
TRBD1 | - | TRBJ2-2 | TRBV7-3 | TGTGCCAGCAGCTTAATTGGGACAGGGAACACCGGGGAGCTGTTTTTT | CASSLIGTGNTGELFF